This TCR beta chain is drawn from a study of persistence of HIV-infected CD4 T cells. Whole-study results and caveats: Degenerate expanded CDR3beta sequences were enriched among CMV- and Gag-responding cells. The rare CMV-responding cells with HIV-1 proviruses were not separately TCR-sequenced.

Concerning this clone: The antigen remains undetermined.

Anti-CD3/anti-CD28 beads served as a nonspecific positive control stimulus. CD4+ T cells upregulating both CD40 ligand and CD69 were sorted as responding cells. The immunoSEQ assay was version 4, run in survey mode. Sequenced by immunoSEQ multiplex PCR; TCRdb stores in-frame clones only, minus some. Found here are roughly 45,000 clones, 89% of them singletons; the top ten hold under 1.2%. V gave up 4 bases and J gave up 6 bases; unmatched junction bases: 4. CDR1 is KGHDR, CDR2 SFDVKD, per germline. The CDR3 covers 14 residues. The sequenced sample was CD4+ T cells sorted from PBMCs after approximately 19-hour stimulation, obtained from a patient who received antiretroviral therapy. This TCR was recovered from an adult man with HIV who was CMV-seropositive. The J gene is TRBJ2-3, the V gene TRBV24-1; 9 bases are shared with TRBD2. CDR3 residues: CATSEGGGADTQYF. The CDR3 DNA follows: TGTGCCACCAGTGAGGGCGGGGGGGCTGATACGCAGTATTTT.